The rows below give T cell receptor beta chains drawn from one sample of a study of T-cell reconstitution after alpha-beta-depleted transplantation in children. TCRdb reprocessed the PCR reads with MiXCR, giving one entry per CDR3 protein. The data show around 800,000 distinct CDR3 sequences, around 15% seen once. The sequencing here drew on PBMCs, mostly from graft donor cells, taken 360 days after TCRalphabeta/CD19-depleted stem cell transplant. The receptors derive from a male patient under 18 who had a stem cell transplant for acute lymphoblastic leukemia, so the T cells may come from the graft donor. Both conserved end residues are part of each CDR3. D genes are given only for firm matches. Not every row has a clone size; where given, it reads once, few, many or a size class.

TRBV7-9	TRBD2	NA	TRBJ2-1	CASSGGSFKEFF	TGTGCCAGCAGCGGCGGGAGCTTTAAAGAGTTCTTC
TRBV5-1	TRBD1	few	TRBJ2-3	CATSGQEGDTQYF	TGCGCCACCTCGGGACAGGAGGGGGATACGCAGTATTTT
TRBV11-1	NA	NA	TRBJ2-2	CASSLPHPMVPRDGGELFF	TGTGCCAGCAGCTTACCACACCCCATGGTCCCGCGCGACGGGGGGGAGCTGTTTTTT
TRBV20-1	NA	NA	TRBJ2-1	CSAREPRDRGLQFF	TGCAGTGCTAGAGAACCACGGGACCGGGGTCTGCAGTTCTTC
TRBV10-3	TRBD2	many	TRBJ2-1	CAISESSAAGGPYNEQFF	TGTGCCATCAGTGAGTCGAGTGCGGCGGGAGGGCCCTACAATGAGCAGTTCTTC
TRBV7-9	TRBD1	NA	TRBJ2-7	CASSGAGTGGFEQYF	TGTGCCAGCAGCGGTGCTGGGACAGGGGGTTTTGAGCAGTACTTC
TRBV5-8	NA	NA	TRBJ2-7	CASSDDADLSSYEQYF	TGTGCCAGCAGCGATGACGCGGACTTGAGCTCCTACGAGCAGTACTTC
TRBV5-1	NA	NA	TRBJ2-1	CASSYGTGNEQFF	TGCGCCAGCAGCTACGGGACTGGAAATGAGCAGTTCTTC
TRBV2	TRBD2	NA	TRBJ2-7	CASSDELAFKQYF	TGTGCCAGCAGTGACGAACTAGCGTTCAAGCAGTACTTC
TRBV4-1	NA	NA	TRBJ2-2	CASSQGRARGTGELFF	TGCGCCAGCAGCCAAGGACGGGCTAGGGGCACCGGGGAGCTGTTTTTT
TRBV5-1	TRBD2	NA	TRBJ2-1	CASMDTAGEDNEQFF	TGCGCCAGCATGGATACAGCGGGAGAGGACAATGAGCAGTTCTTC
TRBV5-1	TRBD2	few	TRBJ2-1	CASSLVLYSGSFYNEQFF	TGCGCCAGCAGCTTGGTTTTGTATAGCGGGAGCTTCTACAATGAGCAGTTCTTC
TRBV6-4	TRBD2	NA	TRBJ2-1	CASSDSRGSSYNEQFF	TGTGCCAGCAGTGACTCGCGCGGGAGCTCCTACAATGAGCAGTTCTTC
TRBV12-3/TRBV12-4	TRBD2	many	TRBJ2-5	CASSLGLAGVETQYF	TGTGCCAGCAGTCTAGGACTAGCGGGAGTGGAGACCCAGTACTTC
TRBV7-9	NA	few	TRBJ1-1	CASSLADRPMTEAFF	TGTGCCAGCAGCTTAGCGGACCGGCCCATGACTGAAGCTTTCTTT
TRBV5-1	NA	NA	TRBJ2-3	CASSLARVGTDTQYF	TGCGCCAGCAGCTTGGCCAGGGTAGGAACAGATACGCAGTATTTT
TRBV18	NA	NA	TRBJ1-5	CASSRGIGSNQPQHF	TGTGCCAGCTCACGAGGGATCGGGAGCAATCAGCCCCAGCATTTT
TRBV5-1	TRBD1	few	TRBJ1-2	CASSGTDAPYGYTF	TGCGCCAGCAGCGGGACAGATGCCCCCTATGGCTACACCTTC
TRBV6-5	NA	many	TRBJ2-6	CASSNGRTPGANVLTF	TGTGCCAGCAGTAACGGGCGCACACCTGGGGCCAACGTCCTGACTTTC
TRBV10-3	TRBD1	few	TRBJ2-1	CAISDRDSVSEQFF	TGTGCCATCAGTGACCGGGACAGTGTCAGTGAGCAGTTCTTC
TRBV6-5	TRBD1	NA	TRBJ2-7	CASSYSDRGYEQYF	TGTGCCAGCAGTTATAGTGACAGGGGTTACGAGCAGTACTTC
TRBV15	TRBD2	few	TRBJ2-7	CATSRDGATGRALGQYF	TGTGCCACCAGCAGAGACGGAGCGACCGGGAGGGCCCTTGGGCAGTACTTC
TRBV14	TRBD2	NA	TRBJ2-7	CASSQTGLAAYEQYF	TGTGCCAGCAGCCAAACGGGACTAGCGGCCTACGAGCAGTACTTC
TRBV4-1	NA	NA	TRBJ2-2	CASSQVGGRSGELFF	TGCGCCAGCAGCCAAGTCGGGGGGCGTAGCGGGGAGCTGTTTTTT
TRBV18	TRBD2	NA	TRBJ2-4	CASSSTSDQAKNIQYF	TGTGCCAGCTCATCAACTAGCGACCAAGCCAAAAACATTCAGTACTTC
TRBV5-1	TRBD1	NA	TRBJ1-1	CASSLLTGPTMNTEAFF	TGCGCCAGCAGCTTGTTGACAGGGCCGACGATGAACACTGAAGCTTTCTTT
TRBV7-6	NA	NA	TRBJ1-2	CASSLSGINYGYTF	TGTGCCAGCAGCTTATCTGGGATTAACTATGGCTACACCTTC
TRBV4-1	NA	many	TRBJ2-1	CASSQAGGGATQYNEQFF	TGCGCCAGCAGCCAAGCAGGAGGCGGAGCCACCCAATACAATGAGCAGTTCTTC
TRBV20-1	TRBD2	NA	TRBJ2-1	CSARTSGRVHSEQFF	TGCAGTGCTAGAACTAGCGGGAGAGTACACTCTGAGCAGTTCTTC
TRBV2	TRBD2	NA	TRBJ2-1	CASSELAGGFF	TGTGCCAGCAGTGAGCTGGCGGGAGGGTTCTTC
TRBV20-1	NA	NA	TRBJ2-7	CSTQPGHIVYEQYF	TGCAGTACCCAACCGGGACATATTGTCTACGAGCAGTACTTC
TRBV6-1	TRBD1	few	TRBJ2-7	CASSRGRTGTGVYEQYF	TGTGCCAGCAGCCGCGGAAGGACCGGGACAGGGGTCTACGAGCAGTACTTC
TRBV20-1	TRBD2	NA	TRBJ2-3	CSALILAGLSTDTQYF	TGCAGTGCTTTAATATTAGCGGGCCTAAGCACAGATACGCAGTATTTT
TRBV29-1	NA	few	TRBJ2-7	CSVEPLSGYEQYF	TGCAGCGTTGAACCCCTGTCAGGTTACGAGCAGTACTTC
TRBV12-3/TRBV12-4	NA	few	TRBJ2-4	CASRPPGTKNIQYF	TGTGCCAGCAGACCCCCCGGGACTAAAAACATTCAGTACTTC
TRBV4-1	TRBD1	NA	TRBJ2-7	CASSQAGTGFSYEQYF	TGCGCCAGCAGCCAGGCCGGGACAGGGTTTTCCTACGAGCAGTACTTC
TRBV18	NA	NA	TRBJ2-5	CASSPRGNQETQYF	TGTGCCAGTTCACCACGGGGAAACCAAGAGACCCAGTACTTC